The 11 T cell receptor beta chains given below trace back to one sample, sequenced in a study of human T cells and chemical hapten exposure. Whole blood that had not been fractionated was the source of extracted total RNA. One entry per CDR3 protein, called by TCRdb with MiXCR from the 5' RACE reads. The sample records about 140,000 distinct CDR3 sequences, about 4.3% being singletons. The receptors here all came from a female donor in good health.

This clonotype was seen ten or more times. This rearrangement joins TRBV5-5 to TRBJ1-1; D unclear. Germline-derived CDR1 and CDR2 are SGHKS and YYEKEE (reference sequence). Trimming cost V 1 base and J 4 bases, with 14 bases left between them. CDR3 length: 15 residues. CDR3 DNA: TGTGCCAGCAGCTTGATGTCAGGAGGAATCACTGAAGCTTTCTTT. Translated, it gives CASSLMSGGITEAFF.

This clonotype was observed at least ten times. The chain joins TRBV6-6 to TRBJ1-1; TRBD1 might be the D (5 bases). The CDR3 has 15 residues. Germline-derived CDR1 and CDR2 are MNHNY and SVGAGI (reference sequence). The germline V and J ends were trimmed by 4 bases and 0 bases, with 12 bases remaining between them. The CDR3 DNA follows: TGTGCCAGCAGTTCCCGGTGGGGGTTGAACACTGAAGCTTTCTTT. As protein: CASSSRWGLNTEAFF.

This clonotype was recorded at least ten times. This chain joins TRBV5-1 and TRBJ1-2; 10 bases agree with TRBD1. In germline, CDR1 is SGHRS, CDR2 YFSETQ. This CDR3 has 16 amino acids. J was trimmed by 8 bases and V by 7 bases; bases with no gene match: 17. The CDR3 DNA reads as TGCGCCAGCGTTCCGGGGGACAGGGGACCCCACGGGGGCTACACCTTC. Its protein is CASVPGDRGPHGGYTF.

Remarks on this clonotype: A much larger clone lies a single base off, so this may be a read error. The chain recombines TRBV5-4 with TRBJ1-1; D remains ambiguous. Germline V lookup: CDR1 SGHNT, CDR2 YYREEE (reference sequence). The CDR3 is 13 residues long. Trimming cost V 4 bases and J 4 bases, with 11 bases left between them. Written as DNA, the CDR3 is TGTGCCAGCAGCCCCCGTAAGGGCACTGAAGCTTTCTTT. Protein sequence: CASSPRKGTEAFF.

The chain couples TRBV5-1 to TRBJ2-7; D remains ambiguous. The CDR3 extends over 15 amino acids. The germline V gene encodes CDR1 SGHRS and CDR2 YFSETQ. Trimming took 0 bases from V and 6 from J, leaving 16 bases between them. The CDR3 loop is CASSLVVRTSAEQYF. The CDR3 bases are TGCGCCAGCAGCTTGGTAGTGCGGACCTCAGCCGAGCAGTACTTC.

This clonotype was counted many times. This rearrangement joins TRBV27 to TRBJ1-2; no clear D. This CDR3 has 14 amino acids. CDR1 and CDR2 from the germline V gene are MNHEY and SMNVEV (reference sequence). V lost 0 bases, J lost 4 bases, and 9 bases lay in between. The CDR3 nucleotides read TGTGCCAGCAGTTTATCGATTGAGAGCTATGGCTACACCTTC. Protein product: CASSLSIESYGYTF.

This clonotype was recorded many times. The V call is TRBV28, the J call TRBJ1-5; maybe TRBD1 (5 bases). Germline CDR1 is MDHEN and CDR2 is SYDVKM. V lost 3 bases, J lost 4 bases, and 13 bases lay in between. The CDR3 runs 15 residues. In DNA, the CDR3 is TGTGCCAGCAGTTTTTTGAGGGGTGGTAATCAGCCCCAGCATTTT. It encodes CASSFLRGGNQPQHF.

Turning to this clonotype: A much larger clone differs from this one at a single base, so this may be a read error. In DNA form, the CDR3 reads TGTGCCATCAGTGAGTTGTCGGGACAGAGCCCTAGCAATCAGCCCCAGCATTTT. This codes for CAISELSGQSPSNQPQHF. The rearrangement links TRBV10-3 to TRBJ1-5; 7 positions match TRBD1. Germline CDR1 and CDR2: ENHRY and SYGVKD. The CDR3 covers 18 residues. The trim removed 1 base at V and 0 bases at J, leaving 9 bases unmatched.

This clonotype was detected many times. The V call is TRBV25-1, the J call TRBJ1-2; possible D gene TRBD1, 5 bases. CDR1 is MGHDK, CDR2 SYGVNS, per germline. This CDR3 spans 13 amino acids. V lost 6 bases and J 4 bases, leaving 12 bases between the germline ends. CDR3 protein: CASRGDGSYGYTF. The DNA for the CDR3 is TGTGCCAGCAGGGGGGACGGTTCCTATGGCTACACCTTC.

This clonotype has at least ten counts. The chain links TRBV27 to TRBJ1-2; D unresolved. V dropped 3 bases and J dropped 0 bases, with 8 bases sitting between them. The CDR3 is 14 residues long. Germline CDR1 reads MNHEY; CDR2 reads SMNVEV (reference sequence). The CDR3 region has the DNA TGTGCCAGCAGTTTTATCCCAACTAACTATGGCTACACCTTC. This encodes CASSFIPTNYGYTF.

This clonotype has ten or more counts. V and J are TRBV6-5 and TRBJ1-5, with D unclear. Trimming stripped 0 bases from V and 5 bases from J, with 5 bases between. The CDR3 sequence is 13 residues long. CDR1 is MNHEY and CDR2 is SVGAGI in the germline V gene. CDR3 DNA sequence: TGTGCCAGCAGTTACTCGCCCGATCAGCCCCAGCATTTT. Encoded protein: CASSYSPDQPQHF.